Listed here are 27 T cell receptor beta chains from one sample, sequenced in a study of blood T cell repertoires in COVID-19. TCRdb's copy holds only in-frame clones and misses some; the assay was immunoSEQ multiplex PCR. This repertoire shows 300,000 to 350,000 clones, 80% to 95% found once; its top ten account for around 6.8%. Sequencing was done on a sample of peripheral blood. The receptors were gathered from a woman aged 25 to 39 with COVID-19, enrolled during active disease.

The DNA of the CDR3 is TGTGCCAGCAGCGCATTGACAGGGGGGACCACCGGGGAGCTGTTTTTT. Translation: CASSALTGGTTGELFF. This rearrangement joins TRBV9 to TRBJ2-2, with 9 bases that match TRBD1. This CDR3 spans 16 amino acids. Germline CDR1 reads SGDLS; CDR2 reads YYNGEE. V shed 3 bases and J 4 bases; nucleotides not matched to a gene: 7.

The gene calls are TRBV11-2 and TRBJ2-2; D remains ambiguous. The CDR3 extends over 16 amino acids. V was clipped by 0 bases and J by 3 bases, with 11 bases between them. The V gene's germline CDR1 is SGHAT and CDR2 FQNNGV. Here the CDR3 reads CASSLDRRWDTGELFF. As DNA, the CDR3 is TGTGCCAGCAGCTTAGATAGGAGATGGGACACCGGGGAGCTGTTTTTT.

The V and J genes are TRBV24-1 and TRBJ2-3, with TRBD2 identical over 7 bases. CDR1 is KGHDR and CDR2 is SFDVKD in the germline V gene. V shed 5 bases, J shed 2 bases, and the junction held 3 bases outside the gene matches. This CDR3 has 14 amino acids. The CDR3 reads CATSVGGTTDTQYF. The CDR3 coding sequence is TGTGCCACCAGTGTCGGGGGGACCACAGATACGCAGTATTTT.

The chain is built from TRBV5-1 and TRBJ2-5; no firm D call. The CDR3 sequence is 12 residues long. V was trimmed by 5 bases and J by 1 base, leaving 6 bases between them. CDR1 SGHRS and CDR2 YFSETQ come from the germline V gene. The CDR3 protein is CASSVGQETQYF. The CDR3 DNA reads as TGCGCCAGCAGTGTCGGCCAAGAGACCCAGTACTTC.

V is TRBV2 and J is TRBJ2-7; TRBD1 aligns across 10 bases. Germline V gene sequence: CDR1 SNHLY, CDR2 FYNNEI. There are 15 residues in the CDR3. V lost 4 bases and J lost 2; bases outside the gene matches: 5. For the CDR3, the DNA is TGTGCCAGCAGTGGCGGAGGACAGGGGGCCTACGAGCAGTACTTC. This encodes CASSGGGQGAYEQYF.

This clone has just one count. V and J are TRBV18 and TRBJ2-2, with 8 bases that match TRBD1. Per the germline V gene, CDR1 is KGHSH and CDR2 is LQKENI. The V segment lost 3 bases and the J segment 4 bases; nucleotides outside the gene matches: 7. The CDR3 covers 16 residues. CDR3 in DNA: TGTGCCAGCTCACCCCGATCAGGGGGCGTCACCGGGGAGCTGTTTTTT. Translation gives CASSPRSGGVTGELFF.

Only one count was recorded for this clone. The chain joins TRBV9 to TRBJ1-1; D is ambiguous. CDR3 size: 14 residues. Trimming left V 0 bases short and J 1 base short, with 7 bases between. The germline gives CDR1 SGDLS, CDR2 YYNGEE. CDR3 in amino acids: CASSVVAENTEAFF. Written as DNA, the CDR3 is TGTGCCAGCAGCGTAGTAGCAGAGAACACTGAAGCTTTCTTT.

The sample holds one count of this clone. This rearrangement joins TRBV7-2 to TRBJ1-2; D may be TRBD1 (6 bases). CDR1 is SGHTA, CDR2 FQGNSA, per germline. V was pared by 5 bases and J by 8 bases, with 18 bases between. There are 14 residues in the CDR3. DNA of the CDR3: TGTGCCAGCAGCCCCTACAACCAGGGGCAAGGCTACACCTTC. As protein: CASSPYNQGQGYTF.

CDR3 residues: CASSPAPGNYGYTF. Written as DNA, the CDR3 is TGCGCCAGCAGCCCGGCCCCGGGTAACTATGGCTACACCTTC. The chain has TRBV5-1 and TRBJ1-2, with D unresolved. The CDR3 is made up of 14 amino acids. Germline V gene sequence: CDR1 SGHRS, CDR2 YFSETQ. The V gene lost 4 bases and the J gene lost 1 base, with 11 bases spanning the gap.

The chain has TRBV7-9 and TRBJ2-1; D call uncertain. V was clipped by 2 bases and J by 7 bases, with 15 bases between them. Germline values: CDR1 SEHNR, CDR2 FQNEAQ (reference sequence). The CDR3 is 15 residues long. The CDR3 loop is CASSLNPPGRNEQFF. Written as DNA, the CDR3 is TGTGCCAGCAGCTTAAACCCTCCGGGTAGGAATGAGCAGTTCTTC.

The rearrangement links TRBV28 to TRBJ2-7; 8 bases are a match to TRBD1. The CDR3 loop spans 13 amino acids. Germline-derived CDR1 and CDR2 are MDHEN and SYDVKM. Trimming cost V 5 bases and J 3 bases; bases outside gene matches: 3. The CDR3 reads CASSRGQDYEQYF. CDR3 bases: TGTGCCAGCAGTCGGGGACAGGACTACGAGCAGTACTTC.

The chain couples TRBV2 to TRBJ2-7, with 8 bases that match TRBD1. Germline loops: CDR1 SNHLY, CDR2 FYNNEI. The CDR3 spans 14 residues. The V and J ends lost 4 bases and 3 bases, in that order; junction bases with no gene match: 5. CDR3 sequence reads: CASSVLQGDYEQYF. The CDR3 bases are TGTGCCAGCAGTGTGTTACAGGGGGACTACGAGCAGTACTTC.

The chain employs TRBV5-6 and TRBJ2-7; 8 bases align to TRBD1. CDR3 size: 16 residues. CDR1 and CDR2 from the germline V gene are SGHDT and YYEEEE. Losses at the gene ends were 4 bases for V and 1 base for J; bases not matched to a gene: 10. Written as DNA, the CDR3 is TGTGCCAGCAGCAATACGCAGGGGGCTGCGTCCTACGAGCAGTACTTC. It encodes CASSNTQGAASYEQYF.

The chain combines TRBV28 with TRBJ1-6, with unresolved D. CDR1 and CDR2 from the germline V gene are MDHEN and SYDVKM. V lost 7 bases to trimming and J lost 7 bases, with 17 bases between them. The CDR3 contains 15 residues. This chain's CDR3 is CASTPESYWNSPLHF. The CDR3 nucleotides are TGTGCCAGCACCCCGGAGTCCTATTGGAATTCACCCCTCCACTTT.

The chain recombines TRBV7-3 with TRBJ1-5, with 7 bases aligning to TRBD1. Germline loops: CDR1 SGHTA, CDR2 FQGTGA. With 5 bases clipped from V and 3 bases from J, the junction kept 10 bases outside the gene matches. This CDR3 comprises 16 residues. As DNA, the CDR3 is TGTGCCAGCAGCCACCCGAAAACAGGGGACAATCAGCCCCAGCATTTT. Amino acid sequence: CASSHPKTGDNQPQHF.

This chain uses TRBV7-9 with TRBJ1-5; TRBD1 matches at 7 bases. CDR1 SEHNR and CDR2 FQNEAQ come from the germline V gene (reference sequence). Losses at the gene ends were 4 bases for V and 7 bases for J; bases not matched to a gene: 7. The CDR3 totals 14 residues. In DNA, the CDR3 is TGTGCCAGCAGCTACTCAACAGGGGAGCAGCCCCAGCATTTT. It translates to CASSYSTGEQPQHF.

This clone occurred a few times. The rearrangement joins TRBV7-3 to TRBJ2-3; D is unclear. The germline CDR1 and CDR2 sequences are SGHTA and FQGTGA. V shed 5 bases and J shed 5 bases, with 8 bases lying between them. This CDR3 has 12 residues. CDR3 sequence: CASSDTRDTQYF. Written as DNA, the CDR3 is TGTGCCAGCAGCGATACCAGAGATACGCAGTATTTT.

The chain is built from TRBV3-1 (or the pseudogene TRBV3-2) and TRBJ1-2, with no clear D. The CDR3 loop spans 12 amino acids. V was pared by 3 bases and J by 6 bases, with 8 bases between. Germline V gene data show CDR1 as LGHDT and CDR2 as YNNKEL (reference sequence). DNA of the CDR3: TGTGCCAGCAGCCAGGGCCCGAATGGCTACACCTTC. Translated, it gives CASSQGPNGYTF.

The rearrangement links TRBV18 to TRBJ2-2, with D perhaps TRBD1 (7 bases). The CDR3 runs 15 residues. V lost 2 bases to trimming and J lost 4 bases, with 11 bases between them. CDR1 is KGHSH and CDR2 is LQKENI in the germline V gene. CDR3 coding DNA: TGTGCCAGCTCACCAGGGACAGCGGGCACCGGGGAGCTGTTTTTT. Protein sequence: CASSPGTAGTGELFF.

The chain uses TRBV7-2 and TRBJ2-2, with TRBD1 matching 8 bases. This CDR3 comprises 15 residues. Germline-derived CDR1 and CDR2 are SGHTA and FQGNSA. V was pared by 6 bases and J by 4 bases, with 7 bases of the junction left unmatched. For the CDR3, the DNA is TGTGCCAGCAGATTCGGACAGGGTGTCACCGGGGAGCTGTTTTTT. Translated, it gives CASRFGQGVTGELFF. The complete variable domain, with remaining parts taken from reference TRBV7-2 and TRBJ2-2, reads GAGVSQSPSNKVTEKGKDVELRCDPISGHTALYWYRQSLGQGLEFLIYFQGNSAPDKSGLPSDRFSAERTGGSVSTLTIQRTQQEDSAVYLCASRFGQGVTGELFFGEGSRLTVL.

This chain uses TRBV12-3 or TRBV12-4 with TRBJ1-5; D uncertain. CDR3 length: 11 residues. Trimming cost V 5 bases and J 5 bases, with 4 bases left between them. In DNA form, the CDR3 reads TGTGCCAGCAGTCTCCATCAGCCCCAGCATTTT. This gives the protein CASSLHQPQHF.

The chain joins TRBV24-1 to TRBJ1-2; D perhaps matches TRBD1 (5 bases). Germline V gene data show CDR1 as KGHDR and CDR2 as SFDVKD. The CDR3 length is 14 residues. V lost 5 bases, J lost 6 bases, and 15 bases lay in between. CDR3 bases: TGTGCCACCAGTGGTCTTGATGGGGGGAATGGCTACACCTTC. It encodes CATSGLDGGNGYTF.

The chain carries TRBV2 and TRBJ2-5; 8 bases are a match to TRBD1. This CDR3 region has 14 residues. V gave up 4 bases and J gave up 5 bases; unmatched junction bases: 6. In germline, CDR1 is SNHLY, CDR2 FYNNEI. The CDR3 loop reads CASSVGQGLETQYF. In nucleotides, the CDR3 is TGTGCCAGCAGTGTCGGACAGGGATTGGAGACCCAGTACTTC. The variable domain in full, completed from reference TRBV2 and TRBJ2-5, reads EPEVTQTPSHQVTQMGQEVILRCVPISNHLYFYWYRQILGQKVEFLVSFYNNEISEKSEIFDDQFSVERPDGSNFTLKIRSTKLEDSAMYFCASSVGQGLETQYFGPGTRLLVL.

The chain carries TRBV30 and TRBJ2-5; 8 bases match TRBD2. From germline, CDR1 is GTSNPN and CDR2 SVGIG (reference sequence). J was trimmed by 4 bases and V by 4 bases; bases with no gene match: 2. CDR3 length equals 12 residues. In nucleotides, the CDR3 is TGTGCCTGGACGGGAGGGGGAGAGACCCAGTACTTC. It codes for CAWTGGGETQYF.

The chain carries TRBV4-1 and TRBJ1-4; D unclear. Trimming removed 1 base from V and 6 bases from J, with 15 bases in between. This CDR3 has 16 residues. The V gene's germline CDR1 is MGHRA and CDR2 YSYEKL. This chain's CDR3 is CASSQVGLPGHEKLFF. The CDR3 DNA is TGCGCCAGCAGCCAAGTAGGACTACCCGGTCATGAAAAACTGTTTTTT.

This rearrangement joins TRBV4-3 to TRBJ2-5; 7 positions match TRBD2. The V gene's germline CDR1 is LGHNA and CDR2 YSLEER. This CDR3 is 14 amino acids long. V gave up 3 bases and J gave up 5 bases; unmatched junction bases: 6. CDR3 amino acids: CASSHGGSRETQYF. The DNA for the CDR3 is TGCGCCAGCAGCCATGGCGGGAGCAGGGAGACCCAGTACTTC.

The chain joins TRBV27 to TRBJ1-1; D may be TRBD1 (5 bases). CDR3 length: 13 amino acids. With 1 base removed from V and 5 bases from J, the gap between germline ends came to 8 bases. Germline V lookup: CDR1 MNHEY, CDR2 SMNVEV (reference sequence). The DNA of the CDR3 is TGTGCCAGCAGTTTATACAGGCTGACTGAAGCTTTCTTT. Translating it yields CASSLYRLTEAFF.